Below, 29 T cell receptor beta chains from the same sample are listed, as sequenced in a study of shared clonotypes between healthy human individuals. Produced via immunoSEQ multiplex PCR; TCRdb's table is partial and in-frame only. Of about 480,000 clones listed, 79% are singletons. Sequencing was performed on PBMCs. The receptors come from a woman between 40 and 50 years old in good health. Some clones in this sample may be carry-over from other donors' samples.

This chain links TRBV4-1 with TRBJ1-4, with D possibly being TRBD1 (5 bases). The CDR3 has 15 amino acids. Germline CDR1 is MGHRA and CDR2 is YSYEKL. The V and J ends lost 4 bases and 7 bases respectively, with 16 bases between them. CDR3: CASSRVQELGEKLFF. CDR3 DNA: TGCGCCAGCAGCCGAGTACAGGAGCTGGGTGAAAAACTGTTTTTT.

This CDR3 reads CASSLAQENTEAFF. CDR3 coding DNA: TGCGCCAGCAGCTTGGCGCAGGAGAACACTGAAGCTTTCTTT. This sequence joins TRBV5-1 and TRBJ1-1; D gene unclear. V gave up 0 bases and J gave up 1 base, with 7 bases separating them. The CDR3 is 14 residues long. CDR1 and CDR2 (germline): SGHRS, YFSETQ.

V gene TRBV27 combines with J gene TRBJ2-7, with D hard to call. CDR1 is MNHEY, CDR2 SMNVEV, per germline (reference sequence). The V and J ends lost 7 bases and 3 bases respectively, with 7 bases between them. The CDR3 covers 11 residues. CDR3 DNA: TGTGCCAGCAAACCAGGCTACGAGCAGTACTTC. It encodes CASKPGYEQYF.

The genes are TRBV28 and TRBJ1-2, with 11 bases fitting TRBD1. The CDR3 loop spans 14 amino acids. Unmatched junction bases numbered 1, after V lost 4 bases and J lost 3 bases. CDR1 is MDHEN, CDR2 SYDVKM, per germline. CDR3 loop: CASSSGQGDYGYTF. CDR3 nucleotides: TGTGCCAGCAGTTCGGGACAGGGGGACTATGGCTACACCTTC.

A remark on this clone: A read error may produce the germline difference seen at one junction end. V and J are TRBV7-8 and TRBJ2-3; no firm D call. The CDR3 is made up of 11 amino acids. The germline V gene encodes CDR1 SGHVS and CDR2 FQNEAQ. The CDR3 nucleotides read TGTGCCGGCAGCTTTCGAGATACGCAGTATTTT. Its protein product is CAGSFRDTQYF.

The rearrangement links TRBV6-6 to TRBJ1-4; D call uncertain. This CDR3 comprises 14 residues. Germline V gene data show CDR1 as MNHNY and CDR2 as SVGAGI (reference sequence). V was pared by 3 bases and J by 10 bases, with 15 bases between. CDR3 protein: CASSYSGELGKLFF. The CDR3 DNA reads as TGTGCCAGCAGTTATTCAGGAGAACTAGGAAAACTGTTTTTT.

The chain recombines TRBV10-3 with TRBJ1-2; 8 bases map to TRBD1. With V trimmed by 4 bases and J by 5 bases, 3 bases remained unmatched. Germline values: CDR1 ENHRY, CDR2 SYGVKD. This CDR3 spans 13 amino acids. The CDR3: CAISVDREYGYTF. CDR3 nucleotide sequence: TGTGCCATCAGTGTGGACAGGGAATATGGCTACACCTTC.

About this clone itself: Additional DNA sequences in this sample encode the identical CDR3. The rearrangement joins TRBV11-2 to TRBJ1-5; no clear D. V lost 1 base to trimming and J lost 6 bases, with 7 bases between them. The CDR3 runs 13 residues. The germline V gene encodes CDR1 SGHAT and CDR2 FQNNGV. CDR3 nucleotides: TGTGCCAGCAGCTTAGGCAACGGTCAGCCCCAGCATTTT. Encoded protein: CASSLGNGQPQHF.

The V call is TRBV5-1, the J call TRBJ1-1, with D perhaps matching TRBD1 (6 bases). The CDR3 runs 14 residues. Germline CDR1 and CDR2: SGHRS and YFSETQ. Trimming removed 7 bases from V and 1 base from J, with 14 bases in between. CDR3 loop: CASSLDRSNTEAFF. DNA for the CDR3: TGCGCCAGCTCATTAGACAGGTCGAACACTGAAGCTTTCTTT. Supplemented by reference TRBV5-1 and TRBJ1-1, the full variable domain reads KAGVTQTPRYLIKTRGQQVTLSCSPISGHRSVSWYQQTPGQGLQFLFEYFSETQRNKGNFPGRFSGRQFSNSRSEMNVSTLELGDSALYLCASSLDRSNTEAFFGQGTRLTVV.

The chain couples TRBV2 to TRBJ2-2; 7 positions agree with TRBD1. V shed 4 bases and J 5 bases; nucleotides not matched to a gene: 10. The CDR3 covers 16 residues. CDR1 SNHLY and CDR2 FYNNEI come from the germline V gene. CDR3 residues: CASSGQTGFVTGELFF. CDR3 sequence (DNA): TGTGCCAGCAGTGGCCAGACAGGGTTTGTAACCGGGGAGCTGTTTTTT.

CDR3 sequence: CASSVEQYF. The CDR3 bases are TGTGCCAGCTCCGTCGAGCAGTACTTC. The V gene is TRBV2, the J gene TRBJ2-7, with D unclear. The CDR3 spans 9 residues. The germline V gene has CDR1 SNHLY and CDR2 FYNNEI. V lost 8 bases, J lost 6 bases, and 5 bases lay in between.

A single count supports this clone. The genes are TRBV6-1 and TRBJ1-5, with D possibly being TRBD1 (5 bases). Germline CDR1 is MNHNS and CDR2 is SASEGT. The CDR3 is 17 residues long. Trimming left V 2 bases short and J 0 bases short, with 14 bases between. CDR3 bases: TGTGCCAGCAGTGAACCGTGGGGACGTTATAGCAATCAGCCCCAGCATTTT. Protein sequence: CASSEPWGRYSNQPQHF.

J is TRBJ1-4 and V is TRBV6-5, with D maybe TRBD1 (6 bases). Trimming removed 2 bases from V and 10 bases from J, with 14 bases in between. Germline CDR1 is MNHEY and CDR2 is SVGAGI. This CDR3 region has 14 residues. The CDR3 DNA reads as TGTGCCAGCAGTTACGAAGGGGGGGCGGGAAAACTGTTTTTT. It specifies CASSYEGGAGKLFF.

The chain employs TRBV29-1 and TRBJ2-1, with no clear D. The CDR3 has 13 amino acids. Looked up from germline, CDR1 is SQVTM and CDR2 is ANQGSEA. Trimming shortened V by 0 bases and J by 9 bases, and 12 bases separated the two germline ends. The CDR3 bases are TGCAGCGTTGAAGAGGTGGAAGGAGCTGAGCAGTTCTTC. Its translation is CSVEEVEGAEQFF.

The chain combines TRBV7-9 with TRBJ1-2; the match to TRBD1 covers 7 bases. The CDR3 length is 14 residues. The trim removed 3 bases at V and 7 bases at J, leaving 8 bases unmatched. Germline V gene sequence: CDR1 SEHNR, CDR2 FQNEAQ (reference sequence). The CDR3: CASSLTGSGGGYTF. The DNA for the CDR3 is TGTGCCAGCAGCTTGACAGGGTCTGGTGGTGGCTACACCTTC.

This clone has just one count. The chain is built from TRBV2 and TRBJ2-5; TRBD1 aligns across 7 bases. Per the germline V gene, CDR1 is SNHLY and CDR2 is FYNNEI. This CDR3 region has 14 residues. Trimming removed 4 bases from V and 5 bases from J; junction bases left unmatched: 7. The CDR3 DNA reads TGTGCCAGCAGTGCGGGACAGCCGGCGGAGACCCAGTACTTC. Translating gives CASSAGQPAETQYF. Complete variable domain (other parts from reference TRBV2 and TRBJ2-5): EPEVTQTPSHQVTQMGQEVILRCVPISNHLYFYWYRQILGQKVEFLVSFYNNEISEKSEIFDDQFSVERPDGSNFTLKIRSTKLEDSAMYFCASSAGQPAETQYFGPGTRLLVL.

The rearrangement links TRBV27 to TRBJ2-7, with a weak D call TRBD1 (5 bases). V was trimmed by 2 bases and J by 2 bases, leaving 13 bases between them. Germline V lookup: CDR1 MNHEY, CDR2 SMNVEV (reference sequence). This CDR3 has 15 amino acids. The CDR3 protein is CASSLQGSSAYEQYF. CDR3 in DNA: TGTGCCAGCAGTTTACAGGGTAGCTCTGCCTACGAGCAGTACTTC.

In DNA, the CDR3 is TGCGCCAGCAGTGAAACAGGGGACCAAGAGACCCAGTACTTC. Translating gives CASSETGDQETQYF. V gene TRBV10-2 combines with J gene TRBJ2-5; the match to TRBD1 covers 7 bases. Germline CDR1 WSHSY, CDR2 SAAADI. V gave up 3 bases and J gave up 0 bases; unmatched junction bases: 1. The CDR3 runs to 14 residues.

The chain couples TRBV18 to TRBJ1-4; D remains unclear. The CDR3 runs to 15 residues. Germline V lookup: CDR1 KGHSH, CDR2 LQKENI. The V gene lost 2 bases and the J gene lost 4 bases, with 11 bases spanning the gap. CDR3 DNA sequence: TGTGCCAGCTCACCAGGGTTCAATAGTAATGAAAAACTGTTTTTT. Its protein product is CASSPGFNSNEKLFF.

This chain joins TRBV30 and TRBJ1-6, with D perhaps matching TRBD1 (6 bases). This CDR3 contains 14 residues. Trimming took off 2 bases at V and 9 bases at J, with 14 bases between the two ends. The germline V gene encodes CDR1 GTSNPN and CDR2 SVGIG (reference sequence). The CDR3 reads CAWSHRGSGSPLHF. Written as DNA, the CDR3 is TGTGCCTGGAGTCATAGGGGGTCGGGTTCACCCCTCCACTTT.

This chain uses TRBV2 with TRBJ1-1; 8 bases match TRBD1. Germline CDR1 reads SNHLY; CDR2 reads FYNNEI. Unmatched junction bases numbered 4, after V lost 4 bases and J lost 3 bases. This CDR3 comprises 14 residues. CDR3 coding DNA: TGTGCCAGCAGTGCCCGACAGGGGTACACTGAAGCTTTCTTT. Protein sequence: CASSARQGYTEAFF.

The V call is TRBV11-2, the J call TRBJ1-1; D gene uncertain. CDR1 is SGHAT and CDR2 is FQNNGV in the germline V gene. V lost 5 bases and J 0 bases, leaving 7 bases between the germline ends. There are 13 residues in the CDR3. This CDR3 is CASSLRVNTEAFF. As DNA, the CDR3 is TGTGCCAGCAGCCTAAGAGTGAACACTGAAGCTTTCTTT.

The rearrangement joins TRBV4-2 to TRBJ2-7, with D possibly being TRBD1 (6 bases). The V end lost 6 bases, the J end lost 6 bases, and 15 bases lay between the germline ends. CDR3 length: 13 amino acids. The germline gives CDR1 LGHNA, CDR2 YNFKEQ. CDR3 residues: CASSRLGASEQYF. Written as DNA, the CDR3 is TGTGCCAGCAGTCGGCTGGGGGCCAGCGAGCAGTACTTC.

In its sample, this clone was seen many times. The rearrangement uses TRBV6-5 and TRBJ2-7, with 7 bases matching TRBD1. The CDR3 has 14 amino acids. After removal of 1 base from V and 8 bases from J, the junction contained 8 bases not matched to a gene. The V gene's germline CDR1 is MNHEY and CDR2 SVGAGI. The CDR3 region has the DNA TGTGCCAGCAGTTACTATAAGACGGGACAGCAGCAGTACTTC. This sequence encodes CASSYYKTGQQQYF.

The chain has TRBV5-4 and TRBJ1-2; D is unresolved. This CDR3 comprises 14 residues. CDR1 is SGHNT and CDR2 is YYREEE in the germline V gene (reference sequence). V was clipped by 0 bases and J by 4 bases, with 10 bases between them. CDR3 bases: TGTGCCAGCAGCTTGGATGCGGGTACCTATGGCTACACCTTC. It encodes CASSLDAGTYGYTF.

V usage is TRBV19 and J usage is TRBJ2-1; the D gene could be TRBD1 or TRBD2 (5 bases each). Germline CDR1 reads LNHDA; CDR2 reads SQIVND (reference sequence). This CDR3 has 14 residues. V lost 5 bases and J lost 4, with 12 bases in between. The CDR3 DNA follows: TGTGCCAGTAGTTCGGGACGGATATACAATGAGCAGTTCTTC. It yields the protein CASSSGRIYNEQFF.

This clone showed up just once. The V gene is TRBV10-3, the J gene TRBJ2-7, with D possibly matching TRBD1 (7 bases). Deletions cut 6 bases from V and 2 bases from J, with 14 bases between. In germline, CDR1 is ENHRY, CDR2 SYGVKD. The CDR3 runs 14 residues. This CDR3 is CAIRGGQLAYEQYF. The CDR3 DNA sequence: TGTGCCATCAGGGGGGGACAGTTGGCCTACGAGCAGTACTTC.

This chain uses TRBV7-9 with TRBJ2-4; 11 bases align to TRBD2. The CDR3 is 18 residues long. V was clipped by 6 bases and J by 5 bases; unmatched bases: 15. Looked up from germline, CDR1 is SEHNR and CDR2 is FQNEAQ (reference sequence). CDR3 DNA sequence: TGTGCCAGCAGTGTACTGATAGCGGGAGGGCCGAGTGAAAACATTCAGTACTTC. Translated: CASSVLIAGGPSENIQYF.

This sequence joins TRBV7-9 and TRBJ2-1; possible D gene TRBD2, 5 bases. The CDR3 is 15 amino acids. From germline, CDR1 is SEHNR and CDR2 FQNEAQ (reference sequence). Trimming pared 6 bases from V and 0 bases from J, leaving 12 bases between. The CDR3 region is CASSTGGPSYNEQFF. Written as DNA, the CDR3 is TGTGCCAGCAGTACGGGCGGGCCCTCCTACAATGAGCAGTTCTTC.